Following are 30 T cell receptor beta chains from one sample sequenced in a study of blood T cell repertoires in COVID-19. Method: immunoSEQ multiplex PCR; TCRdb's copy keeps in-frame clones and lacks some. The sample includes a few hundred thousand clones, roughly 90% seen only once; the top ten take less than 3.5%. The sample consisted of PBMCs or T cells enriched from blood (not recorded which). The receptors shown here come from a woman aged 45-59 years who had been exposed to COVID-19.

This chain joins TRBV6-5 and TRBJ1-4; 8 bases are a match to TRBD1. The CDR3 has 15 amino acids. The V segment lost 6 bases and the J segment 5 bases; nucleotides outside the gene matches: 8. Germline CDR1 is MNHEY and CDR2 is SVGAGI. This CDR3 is CASRVPQGVNEKLFF. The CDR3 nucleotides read TGTGCCAGCAGGGTGCCACAGGGGGTAAATGAAAAACTGTTTTTT.

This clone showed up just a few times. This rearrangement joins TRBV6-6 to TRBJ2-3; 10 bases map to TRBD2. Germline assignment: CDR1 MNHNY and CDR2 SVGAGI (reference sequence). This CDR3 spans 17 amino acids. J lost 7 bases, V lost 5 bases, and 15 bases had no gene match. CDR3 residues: CASSHGPASGGLYTQYF. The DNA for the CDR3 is TGTGCCAGCAGTCACGGCCCAGCTAGCGGGGGTTTATATACGCAGTATTTT.

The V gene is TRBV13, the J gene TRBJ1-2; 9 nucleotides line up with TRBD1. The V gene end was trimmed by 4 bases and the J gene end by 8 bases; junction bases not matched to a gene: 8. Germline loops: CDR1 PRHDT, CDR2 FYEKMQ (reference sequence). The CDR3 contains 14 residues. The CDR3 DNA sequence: TGTGCCAGCAGCTCAACCGGACAGGGGCACGGCTACACCTTC. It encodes CASSSTGQGHGYTF.

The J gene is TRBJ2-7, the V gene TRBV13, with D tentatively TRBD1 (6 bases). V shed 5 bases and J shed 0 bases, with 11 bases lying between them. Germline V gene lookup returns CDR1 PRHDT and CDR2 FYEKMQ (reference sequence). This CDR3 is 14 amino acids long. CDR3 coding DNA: TGTGCCAGCAGCAACCGGGACATCTCCTACGAGCAGTACTTC. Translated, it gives CASSNRDISYEQYF.

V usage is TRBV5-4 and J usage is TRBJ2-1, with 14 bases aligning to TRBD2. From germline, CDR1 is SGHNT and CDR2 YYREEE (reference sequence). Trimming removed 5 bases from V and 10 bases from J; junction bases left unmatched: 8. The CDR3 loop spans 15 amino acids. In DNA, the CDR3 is TGTGCCAGCAGGTTAGGGACTAGCGGGGGCAGGGAGCAGTTCTTC. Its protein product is CASRLGTSGGREQFF.

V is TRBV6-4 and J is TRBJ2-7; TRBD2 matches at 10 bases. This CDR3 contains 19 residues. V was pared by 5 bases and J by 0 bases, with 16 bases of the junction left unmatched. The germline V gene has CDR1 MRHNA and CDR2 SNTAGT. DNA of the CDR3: TGTGCCAGCAGTCCCATTACTAGCGGGGCCCCCCTAAGCTCCTACGAGCAGTACTTC. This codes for CASSPITSGAPLSSYEQYF.

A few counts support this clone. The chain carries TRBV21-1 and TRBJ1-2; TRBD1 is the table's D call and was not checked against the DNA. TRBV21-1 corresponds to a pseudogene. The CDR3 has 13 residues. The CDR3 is CAFRHSGGYGYTF. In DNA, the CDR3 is TGTGCCTTCAGGCATTCCGGTGGCTATGGCTACACCTTC.

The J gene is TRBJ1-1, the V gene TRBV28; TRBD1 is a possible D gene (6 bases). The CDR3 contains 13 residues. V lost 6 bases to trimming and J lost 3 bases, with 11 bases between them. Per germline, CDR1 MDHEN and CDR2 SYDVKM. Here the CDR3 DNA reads TGTGCCAGCAGCTCATACAGGGACACTGAAGCTTTCTTT. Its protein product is CASSSYRDTEAFF.

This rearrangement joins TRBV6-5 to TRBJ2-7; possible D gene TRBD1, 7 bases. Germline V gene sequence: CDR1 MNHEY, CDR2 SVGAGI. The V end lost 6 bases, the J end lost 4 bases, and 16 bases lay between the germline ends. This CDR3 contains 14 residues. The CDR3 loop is CASSYRGGRYEQYF. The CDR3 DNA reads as TGTGCCAGCAGCTACAGGGGAGGACGGTACGAGCAGTACTTC.

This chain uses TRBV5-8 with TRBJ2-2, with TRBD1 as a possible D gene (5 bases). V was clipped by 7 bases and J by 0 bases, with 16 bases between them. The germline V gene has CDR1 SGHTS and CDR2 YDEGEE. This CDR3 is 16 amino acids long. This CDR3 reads CASQRLDRTNTGELFF. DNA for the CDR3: TGTGCCAGCCAACGACTCGACAGAACGAACACCGGGGAGCTGTTTTTT. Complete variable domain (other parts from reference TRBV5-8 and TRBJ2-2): EAGVTQSPTHLIKTRGQQATLRCSPISGHTSVYWYQQALGLGLQFLLWYDEGEERNRGNFPPRFSGRQFPNYSSELNVNALELEDSALYLCASQRLDRTNTGELFFGEGSRLTVL.

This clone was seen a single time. CDR3 amino acids: CSVHRGQNTEAFF. Here the CDR3 DNA reads TGCAGCGTTCACAGGGGGCAGAACACTGAAGCTTTCTTT. The rearrangement joins TRBV29-1 to TRBJ1-1; TRBD1 agrees at 9 bases. The length of the CDR3 is 13 residues. Germline V CDR1 and CDR2: SQVTM, ANQGSEA. The V segment lost 5 bases and the J segment 1 base; nucleotides outside the gene matches: 2.

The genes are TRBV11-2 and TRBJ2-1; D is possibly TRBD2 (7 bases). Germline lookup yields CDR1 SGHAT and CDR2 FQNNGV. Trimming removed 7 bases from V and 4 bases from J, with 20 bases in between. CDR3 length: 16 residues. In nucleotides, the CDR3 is TGTGCCAGCACCCCGGGCTGGGGGGGGCCATACAATGAGCAGTTCTTC. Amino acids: CASTPGWGGPYNEQFF.

CDR3 sequence: CASSSGGAVLETQYF. The DNA for the CDR3 is TGTGCCAGTAGTAGCGGGGGGGCCGTCTTGGAGACCCAGTACTTC. The V call is TRBV19, the J call TRBJ2-5, with 9 bases fitting TRBD2. The germline gives CDR1 LNHDA, CDR2 SQIVND (reference sequence). The CDR3 runs to 15 residues. The V and J ends lost 4 bases and 5 bases, in that order; junction bases with no gene match: 8.

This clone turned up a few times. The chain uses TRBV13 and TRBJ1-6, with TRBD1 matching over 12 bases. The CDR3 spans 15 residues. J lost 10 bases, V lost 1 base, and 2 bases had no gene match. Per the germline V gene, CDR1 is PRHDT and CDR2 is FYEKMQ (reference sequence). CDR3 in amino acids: CASSLDGTGGSPLHF. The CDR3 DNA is TGTGCCAGCAGCTTAGACGGGACAGGGGGCTCACCCCTCCACTTT.

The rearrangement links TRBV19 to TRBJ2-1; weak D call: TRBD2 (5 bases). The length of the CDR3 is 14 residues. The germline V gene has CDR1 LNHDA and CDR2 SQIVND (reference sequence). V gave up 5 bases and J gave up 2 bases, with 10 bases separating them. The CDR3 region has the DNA TGTGCCAGTAGTTCCGAGGGCGCCTACAATGAGCAGTTCTTC. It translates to CASSSEGAYNEQFF.

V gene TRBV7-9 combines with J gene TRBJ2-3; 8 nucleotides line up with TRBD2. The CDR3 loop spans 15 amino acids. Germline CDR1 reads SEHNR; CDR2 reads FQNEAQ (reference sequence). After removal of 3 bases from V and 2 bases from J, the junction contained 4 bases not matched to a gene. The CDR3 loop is CASSFAGGVTDTQYF. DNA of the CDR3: TGTGCCAGCAGCTTCGCGGGGGGTGTCACAGATACGCAGTATTTT.

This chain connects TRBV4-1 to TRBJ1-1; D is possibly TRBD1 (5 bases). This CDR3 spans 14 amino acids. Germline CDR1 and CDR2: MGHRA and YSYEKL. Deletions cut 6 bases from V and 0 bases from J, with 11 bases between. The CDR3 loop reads CASSQLTVNTEAFF. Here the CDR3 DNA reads TGCGCCAGCAGTCAATTGACAGTGAACACTGAAGCTTTCTTT.

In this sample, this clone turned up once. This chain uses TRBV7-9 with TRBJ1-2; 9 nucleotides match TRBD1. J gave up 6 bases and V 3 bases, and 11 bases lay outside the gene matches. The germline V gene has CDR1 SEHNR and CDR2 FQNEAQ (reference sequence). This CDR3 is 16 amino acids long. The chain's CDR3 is CASSFSPGQGLDGYTF. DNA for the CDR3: TGTGCCAGCAGCTTTAGTCCGGGACAGGGTCTGGATGGCTACACCTTC.

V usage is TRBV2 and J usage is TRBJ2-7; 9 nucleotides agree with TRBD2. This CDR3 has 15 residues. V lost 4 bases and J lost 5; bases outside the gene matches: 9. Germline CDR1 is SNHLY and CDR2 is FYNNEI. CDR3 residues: CASSAGRGGLHEQYF. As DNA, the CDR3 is TGTGCCAGCAGTGCGGGGCGGGGGGGCCTCCACGAGCAGTACTTC.

As DNA, the CDR3 is TGCGCCAGCGGGGGAGGCGACAACACTGAAGCTTTCTTT. It encodes CASGGGDNTEAFF. This chain uses TRBV4-1 with TRBJ1-1, with a weak D call TRBD1 (5 bases). Germline V CDR1 and CDR2: MGHRA, YSYEKL. There are 13 residues in the CDR3. Trimming took off 8 bases at V and 2 bases at J, with 12 bases between the two ends.

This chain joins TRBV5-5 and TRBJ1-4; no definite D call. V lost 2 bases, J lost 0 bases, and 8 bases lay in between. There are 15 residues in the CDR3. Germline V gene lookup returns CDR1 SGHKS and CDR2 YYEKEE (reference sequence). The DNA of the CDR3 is TGTGCCAGCAGCTTTTCCGGGGCAACTAATGAAAAACTGTTTTTT. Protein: CASSFSGATNEKLFF. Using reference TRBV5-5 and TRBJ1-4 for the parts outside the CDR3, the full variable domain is DAGVTQSPTHLIKTRGQQVTLRCSPISGHKSVSWYQQVLGQGPQFIFQYYEKEERGRGNFPDRFSARQFPNYSSELNVNALLLGDSALYLCASSFSGATNEKLFFGSGTQLSVL.

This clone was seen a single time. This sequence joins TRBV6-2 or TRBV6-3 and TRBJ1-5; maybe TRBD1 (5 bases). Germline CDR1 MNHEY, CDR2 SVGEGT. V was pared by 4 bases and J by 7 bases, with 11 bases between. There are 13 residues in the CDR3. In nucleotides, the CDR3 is TGTGCCAGCAGTTCCACAGGAGAACAGCCCCAGCATTTT. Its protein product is CASSSTGEQPQHF.

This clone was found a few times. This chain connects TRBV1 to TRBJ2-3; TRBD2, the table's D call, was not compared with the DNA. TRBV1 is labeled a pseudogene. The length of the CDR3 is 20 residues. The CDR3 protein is CTSSQKPLVTGGPRGDTQYF. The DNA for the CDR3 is TGCACCAGCAGCCAAAAACCCCTAGTTACGGGGGGGCCAAGAGGAGATACGCAGTATTTT.

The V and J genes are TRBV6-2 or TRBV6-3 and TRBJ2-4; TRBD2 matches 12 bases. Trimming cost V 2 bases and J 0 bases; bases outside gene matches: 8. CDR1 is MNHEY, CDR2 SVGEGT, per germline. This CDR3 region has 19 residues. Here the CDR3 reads CASSYRLAGERLAKNIQYF. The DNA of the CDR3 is TGTGCCAGCAGTTACAGACTAGCGGGGGAGCGACTAGCCAAAAACATTCAGTACTTC.

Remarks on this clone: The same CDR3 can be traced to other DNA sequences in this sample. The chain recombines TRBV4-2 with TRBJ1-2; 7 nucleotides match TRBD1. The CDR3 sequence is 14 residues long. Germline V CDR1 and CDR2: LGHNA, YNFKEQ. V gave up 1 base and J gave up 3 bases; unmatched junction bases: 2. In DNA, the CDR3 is TGTGCCAGCAGCCAAGGGGACAGAGACTATGGCTACACCTTC. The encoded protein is CASSQGDRDYGYTF.

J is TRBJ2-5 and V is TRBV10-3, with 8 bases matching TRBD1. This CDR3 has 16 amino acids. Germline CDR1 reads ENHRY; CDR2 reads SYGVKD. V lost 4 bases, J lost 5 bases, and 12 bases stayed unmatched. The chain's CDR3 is CAISVAGTGRGETQYF. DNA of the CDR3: TGTGCCATCAGTGTAGCAGGGACAGGACGAGGGGAGACCCAGTACTTC.

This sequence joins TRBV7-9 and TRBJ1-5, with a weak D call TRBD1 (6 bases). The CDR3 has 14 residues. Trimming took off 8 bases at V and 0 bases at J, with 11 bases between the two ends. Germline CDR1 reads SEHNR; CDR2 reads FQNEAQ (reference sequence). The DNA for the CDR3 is TGTGCCAGCGCGGACAGTCCTAGCAATCAGCCCCAGCATTTT. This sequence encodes CASADSPSNQPQHF.

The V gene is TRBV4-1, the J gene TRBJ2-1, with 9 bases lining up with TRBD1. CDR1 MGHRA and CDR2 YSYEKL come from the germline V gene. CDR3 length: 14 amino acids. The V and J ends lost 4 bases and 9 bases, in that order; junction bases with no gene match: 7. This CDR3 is CASSRGTGLAEQFF. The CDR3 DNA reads TGCGCCAGCAGCCGCGGGACAGGGTTGGCTGAGCAGTTCTTC.

The CDR3: CASSDGANQPQHF. The CDR3 region has the DNA TGTGCCAGCAGTGACGGGGCGAATCAGCCCCAGCATTTT. The rearrangement links TRBV6-4 to TRBJ1-5, with a tentative D call TRBD1 (5 bases). The CDR3 is 13 amino acids. CDR1 is MRHNA, CDR2 SNTAGT, per germline. V dropped 2 bases and J dropped 4 bases, with 6 bases sitting between them.

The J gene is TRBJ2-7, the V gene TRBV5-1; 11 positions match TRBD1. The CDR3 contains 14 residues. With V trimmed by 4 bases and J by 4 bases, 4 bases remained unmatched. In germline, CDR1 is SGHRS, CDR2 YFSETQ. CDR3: CASSTDRGRYEQYF. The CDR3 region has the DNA TGCGCCAGCAGCACGGACAGGGGGCGATACGAGCAGTACTTC.